This T cell receptor beta chain was sequenced during a study of blood T cell repertoires in COVID-19. Across the study: Both acute and convalescent COVID-19 samples were obtained from the United States, Italy and Spain. PBMCs, B-cell-depleted T cells, or T cells were the source of the cDNA or gDNA that made up the material.

This clone was seen a single time. The germline gives CDR1 SGHRS, CDR2 YFSETQ. The CDR3 loop spans 13 amino acids. The V segment lost 4 bases and the J segment 5 bases; nucleotides outside the gene matches: 5. Per the authors' pipeline: Scientists estimated how many nucleated cells there were by amplifying reference gene primers. Data came from immunoSEQ multiplex PCR; TCRdb stores just in-frame clones and leaves some out. V, J and clone size derive from that table, while D and trimming were established from the DNA sequence. The repertoire holds tens of thousands of clones, with 75% to 95% as singletons.

The sequencing sample was made of peripheral blood. This TCR came from an elderly woman with acute or convalescent COVID-19. The chain is built from TRBV5-1 and TRBJ1-2; 7 bases are a match to TRBD1. The CDR3 spells CASSPEGQYGYTF. In DNA form, the CDR3 reads TGCGCCAGCAGCCCGGAGGGACAGTATGGCTACACCTTC.